Sequencing of this T cell receptor (beta chain) was carried out in a study of blood T cells in healthy people across ages. Through a sample-barcoded 5' primer and a J-beta primer mix, a second PCR was run for roughly 6 to 12 cycles. One entry per CDR3 protein, called by TCRdb with MiXCR from the 5' RACE reads. The table has 800,000 to 950,000 distinct CDR3 sequences, roughly 35% seen once; the top ten hold 10% to 15%. The receptor's source is a man in his late teens or twenties in good health. Input material: blood.

CDR3 in amino acids: CASSQDPRPTVEQFF. CDR3 coding DNA: TGCGCCAGCAGCCAAGACCCGAGGCCGACAGTTGAGCAGTTCTTC. The J gene is TRBJ2-1, the V gene TRBV4-3, with a possible D match to TRBD1 (5 bases). Germline CDR1 is LGHNA and CDR2 is YSLEER. The CDR3 covers 15 residues. V shed 0 bases and J shed 9 bases, with 15 bases lying between them.